The present T cell receptor (beta chain) was sequenced within a study of response to subunit inactivated influenza vaccine. This clonotype was seen ten or more times. Its specificity is not known. CDR1 SEHNR and CDR2 FQNEAQ come from the germline V gene (reference sequence). Trimming left V 1 base short and J 1 base short, with 10 bases between. This CDR3 has 15 amino acids. Study observations and caveats: New T cells are recruited in small numbers by each seasonal influenza vaccination, according to the authors' suggestion.

Via MiXCR, TCRdb re-called the RT-PCR reads, giving one row per CDR3 protein. The sample lists approximately 300,000 distinct CDR3 sequences; roughly 22% were seen once. This chain joins TRBV7-9 and TRBJ1-1; no clear D. The sample consisted of PBMCs from blood, taken approximately 22 months after vaccination. This receptor was obtained from a man between 50 and 69 years old who received an inactivated influenza vaccine. For the CDR3, the DNA is TGTGCCAGCAGCTTAGTTGGGCGCGGGAACACTGAAGCTTTCTTT. The encoded protein is CASSLVGRGNTEAFF.